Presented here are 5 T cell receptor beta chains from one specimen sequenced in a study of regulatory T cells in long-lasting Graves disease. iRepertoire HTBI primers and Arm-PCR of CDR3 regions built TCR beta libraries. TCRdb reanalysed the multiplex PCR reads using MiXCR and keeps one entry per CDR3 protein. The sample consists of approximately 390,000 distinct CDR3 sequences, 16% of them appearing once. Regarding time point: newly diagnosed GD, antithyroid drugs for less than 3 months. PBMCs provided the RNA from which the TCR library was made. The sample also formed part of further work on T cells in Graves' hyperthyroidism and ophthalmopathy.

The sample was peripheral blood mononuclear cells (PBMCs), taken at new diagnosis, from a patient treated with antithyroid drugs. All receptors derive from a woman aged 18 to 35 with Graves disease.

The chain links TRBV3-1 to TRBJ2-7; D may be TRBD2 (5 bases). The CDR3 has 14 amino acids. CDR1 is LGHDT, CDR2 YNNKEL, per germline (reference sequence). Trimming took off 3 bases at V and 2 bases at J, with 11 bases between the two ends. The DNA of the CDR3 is TGTGCCAGCAGCCAGGGAGCGGCAACCTACGAGCAGTACTTC. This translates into CASSQGAATYEQYF.

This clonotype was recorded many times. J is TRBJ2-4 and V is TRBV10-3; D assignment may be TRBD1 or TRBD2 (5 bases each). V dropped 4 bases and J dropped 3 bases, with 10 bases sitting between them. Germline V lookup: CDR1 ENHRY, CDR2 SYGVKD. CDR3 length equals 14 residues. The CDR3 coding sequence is TGTGCCATCAGTGGGGGGTCGGACAAAAACATTCAGTACTTC. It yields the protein CAISGGSDKNIQYF.

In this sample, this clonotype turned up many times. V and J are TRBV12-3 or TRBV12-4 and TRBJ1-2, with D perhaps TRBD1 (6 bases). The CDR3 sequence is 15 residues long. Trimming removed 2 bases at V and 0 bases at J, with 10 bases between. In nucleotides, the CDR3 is TGTGCCAGCAGTTTAAAGCGGGACACTAACTATGGCTACACCTTC. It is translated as CASSLKRDTNYGYTF.

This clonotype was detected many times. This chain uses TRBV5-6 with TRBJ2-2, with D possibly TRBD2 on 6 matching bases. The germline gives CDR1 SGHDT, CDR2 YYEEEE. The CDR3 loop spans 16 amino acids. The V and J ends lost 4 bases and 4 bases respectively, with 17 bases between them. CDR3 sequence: CASSVSLPGSTGELFF. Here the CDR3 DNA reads TGTGCCAGCAGCGTGTCCCTTCCCGGGAGCACCGGGGAGCTGTTTTTT.

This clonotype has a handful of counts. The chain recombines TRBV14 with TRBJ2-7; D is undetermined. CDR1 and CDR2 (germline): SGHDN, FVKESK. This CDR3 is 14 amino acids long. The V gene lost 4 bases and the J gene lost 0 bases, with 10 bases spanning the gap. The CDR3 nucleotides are TGTGCCAGCAGCCCCCCGGACCGCTCCTACGAGCAGTACTTC. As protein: CASSPPDRSYEQYF.